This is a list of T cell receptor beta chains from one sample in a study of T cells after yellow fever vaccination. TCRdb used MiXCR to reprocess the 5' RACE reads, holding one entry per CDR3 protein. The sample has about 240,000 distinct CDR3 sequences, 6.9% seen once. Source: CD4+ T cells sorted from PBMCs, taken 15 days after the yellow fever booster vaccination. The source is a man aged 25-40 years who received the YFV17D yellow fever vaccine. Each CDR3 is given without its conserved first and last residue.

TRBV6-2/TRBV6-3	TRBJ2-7	ASSSSGTGYEEQY
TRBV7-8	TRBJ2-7	ASSTDTYEQY
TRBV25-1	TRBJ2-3	ASRDRGTDTQY
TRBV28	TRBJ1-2	ASSLARQLYGYT
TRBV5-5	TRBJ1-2	ASSAGVYYGYT
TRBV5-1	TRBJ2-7	ASSFSGLAGLEEQY
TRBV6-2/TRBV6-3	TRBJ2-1	ASTQDFYNEQF
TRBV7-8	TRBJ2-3	ASSSARLAGDTQY
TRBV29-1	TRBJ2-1	SVAASGTYNEQF
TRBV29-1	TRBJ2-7	SVVGGTGPSYEQY
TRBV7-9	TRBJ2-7	ASSYDGSSYEQY
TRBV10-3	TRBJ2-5	AISESGQDQETQY
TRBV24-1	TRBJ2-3	ATSDRLSSTDTQY
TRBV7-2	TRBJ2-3	ASSLTGVDTQY
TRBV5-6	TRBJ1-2	ASNRNIQGYGYT
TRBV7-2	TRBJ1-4	ASSPYLTTNEKLF
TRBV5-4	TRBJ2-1	ATVRSGGPYEQF
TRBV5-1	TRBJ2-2	ASSPGLAANTGELF
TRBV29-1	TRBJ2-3	SVNDHTDTQY
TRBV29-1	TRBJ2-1	SVGVGGPSGFEQF
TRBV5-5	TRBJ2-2	ASSLLLAGGVGELF
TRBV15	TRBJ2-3	ATREIQVGDTQY
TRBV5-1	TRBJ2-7	ASSLGVAGPQSSYEQY
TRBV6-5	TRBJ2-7	ASSYSRGTRYEQY
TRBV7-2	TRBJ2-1	ASSLLYGLERADQF
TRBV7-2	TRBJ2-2	ASSSVGGAGELF
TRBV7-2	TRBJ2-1	ASSLALRGSSYNEQF
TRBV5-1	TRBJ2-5	ASSLDGGSFQETQY
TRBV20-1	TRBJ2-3	SAIGTPRTDTQY
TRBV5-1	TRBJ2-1	ASSLGGQGAYEQF
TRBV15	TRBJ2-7	ATSSKAWKAGRSYEQY
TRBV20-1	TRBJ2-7	SARAGVNYEQY
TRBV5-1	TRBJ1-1	ASSLEAVYTEAF
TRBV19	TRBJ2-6	ASSFSGTGISGANVLT
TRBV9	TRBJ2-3	ASSVSTSTDTQY
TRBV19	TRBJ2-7	ASRSTNYEQY
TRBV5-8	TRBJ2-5	ASSLAVVAGRKETQY
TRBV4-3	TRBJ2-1	ASSQDSGRVSRDEQF
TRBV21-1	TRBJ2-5	ASRPIAGAIVETQY
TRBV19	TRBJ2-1	ASSIAGANEQF
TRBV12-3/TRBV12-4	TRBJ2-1	ASSLGFGGFYNEQF
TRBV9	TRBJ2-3	ASSLKREWGTDTQY
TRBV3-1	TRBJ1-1	ASSLSPLPSSEAF
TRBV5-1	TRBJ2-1	ASSLAASSYNEQF
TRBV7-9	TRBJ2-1	ASSLARQLSYNEQF